The 6 T cell receptor beta chains below come from one sample, sequenced in a study of vaccination and CD4 T cells after COVID-19. Treatment given: approximately nine-day PBMC culture with coronavirus spike peptide pools or control peptides (ViraFEST assay). Cultured CD4+ T-cell DNA underwent Oncomine TCR Beta short-read sequencing. Each CDR3 protein gets one entry after TCRdb re-called the PCR reads with MiXCR. Of about 17,000 distinct CDR3 sequences in the sample, under 45% were seen once. Their specific antigens are unknown. The starting material was CD4+ T cells from blood, cultured in vitro, obtained before SARS-CoV-2 vaccination. The receptor set was obtained from a human donor who had recovered from COVID-19.

The rearrangement links TRBV7-3 to TRBJ2-3; D is uncertain. V gave up 5 bases and J gave up 4 bases, with 10 bases separating them. The V gene's germline CDR1 is SGHTA and CDR2 FQGTGA. This CDR3 is built from 13 residues. CDR3 sequence: CASSRLVADTQYF. CDR3 coding DNA: TGTGCCAGCAGCCGGTTAGTGGCAGATACGCAGTATTTT.

This sequence joins TRBV6-5 and TRBJ2-2; D possibly matches TRBD1 or TRBD2 (5 bases each). Germline V gene lookup returns CDR1 MNHEY and CDR2 SVGAGI. Trimming pared 4 bases from V and 1 base from J, leaving 19 bases between. The CDR3 sequence is 18 residues long. CDR3 sequence reads: CASSSGRVGQGNTGELFF. DNA for the CDR3: TGTGCCAGCAGTTCCGGGCGGGTTGGCCAGGGGAACACCGGGGAGCTGTTTTTT.

The V and J genes are TRBV15 and TRBJ2-1; no clear D gene. Germline assignment: CDR1 LNHNV and CDR2 YYDKDF (reference sequence). Trimming took 3 bases from V and 2 from J, leaving 2 bases between them. CDR3 length: 12 residues. The CDR3: CATSSAYNEQFF. For the CDR3, the DNA is TGTGCCACCAGCAGTGCCTACAATGAGCAGTTCTTC.

This chain uses TRBV12-3 or TRBV12-4 with TRBJ2-5, with TRBD1 as a possible D gene (5 bases). V lost 3 bases to trimming and J lost 5 bases, with 10 bases between them. This CDR3 spans 13 amino acids. The CDR3 nucleotides are TGTGCCAGCAGTTTTAGTGGGGCCGAGACCCAGTACTTC. It yields the protein CASSFSGAETQYF.

Only a few counts were recorded for this clonotype. The chain has TRBV19 and TRBJ2-7; D possibly uses TRBD1 or TRBD2 (5 bases each). The CDR3 is 15 amino acids. The V gene lost 4 bases and the J gene lost 0 bases, with 13 bases spanning the gap. Per the germline V gene, CDR1 is LNHDA and CDR2 is SQIVND (reference sequence). CDR3 in DNA: TGTGCCAGTAGTAAGGGGACCGAAGTCTCCTACGAGCAGTACTTC. Protein sequence: CASSKGTEVSYEQYF.

In its sample, this clonotype was seen a few times. V gene TRBV6-1 combines with J gene TRBJ2-7, with D possibly TRBD1 on 5 matching bases. The CDR3 extends over 13 amino acids. Deletions cut 8 bases from V and 6 bases from J, with 17 bases between. The germline gives CDR1 MNHNS, CDR2 SASEGT. CDR3 protein: CASPSDSRREQYF. The CDR3 region has the DNA TGTGCCAGCCCCTCTGACAGTCGTCGCGAGCAGTACTTC.